The clone carrying this TCR beta chain has at least ten counts. Antigen unknown. The sample is drawn from a study of identical twins. Study-wide findings and caveats: Fewer insertions were carried by abundant cord blood beta clonotypes, but none was seen in memory repertoires. The degree of excess twin sharing was weaker in beta out-of-frame sequences.

Unique molecular identifiers were in the cDNA, with template-switch universal primer binding. TCRdb analysed the 5' RACE reads with MiXCR anew, one entry per CDR3 protein. The sample includes just under 650,000 distinct CDR3 sequences, less than 9% of them seen just once. V was clipped by 3 bases and J by 6 bases; unmatched bases: 6. CDR3 length: 16 amino acids. Per germline, CDR1 LGHDT and CDR2 YNNKEL (reference sequence). This same sample was also taken into another study, of yellow fever vaccine responses in identical twins. That study adds: In identical twins, vaccine T cell responses appeared partly shared and partly individual.

This receptor was obtained from a woman in her late teens or twenties in good health. The source material was PBMCs. This chain connects TRBV3-1 to TRBJ2-2; 11 nucleotides agree with TRBD2. The CDR3 loop reads CASSQASGRLAGELFF. The DNA for the CDR3 is TGTGCCAGCAGCCAGGCTAGCGGGAGGCTGGCCGGGGAGCTGTTTTTT.